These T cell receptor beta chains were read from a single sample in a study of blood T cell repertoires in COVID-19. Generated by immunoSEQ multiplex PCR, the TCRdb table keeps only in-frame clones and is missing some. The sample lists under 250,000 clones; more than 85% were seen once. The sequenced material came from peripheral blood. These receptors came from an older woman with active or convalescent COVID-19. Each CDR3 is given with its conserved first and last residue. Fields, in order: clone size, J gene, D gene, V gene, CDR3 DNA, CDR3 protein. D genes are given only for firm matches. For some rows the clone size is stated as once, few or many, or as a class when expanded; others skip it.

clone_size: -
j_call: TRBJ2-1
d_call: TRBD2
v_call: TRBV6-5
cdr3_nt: TGTGCCAGCAGTTTTGAGCGGGGGGACAATGAGCAGTTCTTC
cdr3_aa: CASSFERGDNEQFF

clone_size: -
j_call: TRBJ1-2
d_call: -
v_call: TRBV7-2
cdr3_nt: TGTGCCAGCAGTTACAACGGGGGAACTAACTATGGCTACACCTTC
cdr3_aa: CASSYNGGTNYGYTF

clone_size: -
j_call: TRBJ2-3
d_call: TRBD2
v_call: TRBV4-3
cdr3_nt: TGCGCCAGCAGCCAAGGGGCTAGCGGGGACACAGATACGCAGTATTTT
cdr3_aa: CASSQGASGDTDTQYF

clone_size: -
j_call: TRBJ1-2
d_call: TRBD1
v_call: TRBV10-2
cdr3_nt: TGCGCCAGCAGTGAGACGGGACAGAACTATGGCTACACCTTC
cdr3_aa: CASSETGQNYGYTF

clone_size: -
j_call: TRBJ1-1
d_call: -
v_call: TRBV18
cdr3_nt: TGTGCCAGCTCGCACCAGGGGCCTCTGAACACTGAAGCTTTCTTT
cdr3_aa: CASSHQGPLNTEAFF

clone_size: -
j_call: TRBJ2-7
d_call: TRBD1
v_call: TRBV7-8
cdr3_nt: TGTGCCAGCAGCATCGGGACAGGGCCCAGCTACGAGCAGTACTTC
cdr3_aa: CASSIGTGPSYEQYF

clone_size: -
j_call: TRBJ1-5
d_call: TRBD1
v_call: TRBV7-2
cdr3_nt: TGTGCCAGCAGCTTAGGGACAGGTAGCAATCAGCCCCAGCATTTT
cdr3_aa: CASSLGTGSNQPQHF

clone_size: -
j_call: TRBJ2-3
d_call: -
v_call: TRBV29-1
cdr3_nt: TGCAGCGTCCAAGGCCCCGCGGGGGCCCGAGATACGCAGTATTTT
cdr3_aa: CSVQGPAGARDTQYF

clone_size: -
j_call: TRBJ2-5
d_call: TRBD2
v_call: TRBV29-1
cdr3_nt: TGCAGCGTTGCTGGGATAGGCGGGGGTGGTTCCCAAGAGACCCAGTACTTC
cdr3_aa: CSVAGIGGGGSQETQYF

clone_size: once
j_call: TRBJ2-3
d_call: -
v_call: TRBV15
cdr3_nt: TGTGCCACCAGCAGAGGGCGGGACCGGGCAGATACGCAGTATTTT
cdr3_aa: CATSRGRDRADTQYF

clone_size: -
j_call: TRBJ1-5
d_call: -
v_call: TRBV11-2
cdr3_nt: TGTGCCAGCAGCTTCGAGGATCAGCCCCAGCATTTT
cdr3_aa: CASSFEDQPQHF

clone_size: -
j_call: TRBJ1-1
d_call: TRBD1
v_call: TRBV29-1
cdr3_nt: TGCAGCGCAACAGGGGTCCAGGTGAACACTGAAGCTTTCTTT
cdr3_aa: CSATGVQVNTEAFF

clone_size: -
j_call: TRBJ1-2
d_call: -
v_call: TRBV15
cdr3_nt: TGTGCCACCAGCAGAGAAGGACTCTATGGCTACACCTTC
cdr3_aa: CATSREGLYGYTF

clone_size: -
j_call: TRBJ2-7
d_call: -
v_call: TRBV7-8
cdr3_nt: TGTGCCAGCAGCCGACCGGGGTACTACGAGCAGTACTTC
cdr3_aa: CASSRPGYYEQYF

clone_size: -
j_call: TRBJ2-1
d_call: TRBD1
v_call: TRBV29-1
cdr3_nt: TGCAGCGTCGGACAGGGGTCCGTTGGTCAGTTCTTC
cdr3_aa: CSVGQGSVGQFF

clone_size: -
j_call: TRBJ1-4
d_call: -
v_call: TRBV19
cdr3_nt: TGTGCCAGTAGTATCGACAGCCTTGCAACTAATGAAAAACTGTTTTTT
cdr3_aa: CASSIDSLATNEKLFF

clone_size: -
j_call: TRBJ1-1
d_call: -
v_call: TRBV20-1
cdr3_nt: TGCAGTGCGCGGAACACTGAAGCTTTCTTT
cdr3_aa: CSARNTEAFF

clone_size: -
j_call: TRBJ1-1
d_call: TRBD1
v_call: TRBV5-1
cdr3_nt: TGCGCCAGCAGCTTGGGGAAACAGGGGGGAACTGAAGCTTTCTTT
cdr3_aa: CASSLGKQGGTEAFF

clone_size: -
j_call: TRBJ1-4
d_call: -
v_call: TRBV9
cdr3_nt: TGTGCCAGCAGCGGAACATCAGGTTATGGTAATGAAAAACTGTTTTTT
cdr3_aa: CASSGTSGYGNEKLFF

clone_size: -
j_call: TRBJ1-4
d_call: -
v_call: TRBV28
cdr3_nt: TGTGCCAGCACTCCACTTGCAACTAATGAAAAACTGTTTTTT
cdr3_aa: CASTPLATNEKLFF

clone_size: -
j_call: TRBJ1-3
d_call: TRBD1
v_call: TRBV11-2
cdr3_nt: TGTGCCAGCAGCTCCTGGACAGGACTGGGGTCTGGAAACACCATATATTTT
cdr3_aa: CASSSWTGLGSGNTIYF

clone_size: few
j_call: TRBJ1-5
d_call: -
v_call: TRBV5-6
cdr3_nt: TGTGCCAGCAGCTTGGCTGGGGGGGGGCCCCAGCATTTT
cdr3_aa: CASSLAGGGPQHF

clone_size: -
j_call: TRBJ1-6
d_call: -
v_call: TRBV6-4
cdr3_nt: TGTGCCAGCAGTGACTTTCAGGGCCCAAATTCACCCCTCCACTTT
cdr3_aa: CASSDFQGPNSPLHF

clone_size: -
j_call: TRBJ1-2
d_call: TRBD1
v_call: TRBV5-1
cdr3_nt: TGCGCCAGCAGCCCCCGTGGGGACAGCGGCTACACCTTC
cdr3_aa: CASSPRGDSGYTF

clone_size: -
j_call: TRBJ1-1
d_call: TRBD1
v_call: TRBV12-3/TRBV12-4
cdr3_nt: TGTGCCAGCGGAGACAACAGGGGTTCTCAAGCTTTCTTT
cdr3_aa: CASGDNRGSQAFF

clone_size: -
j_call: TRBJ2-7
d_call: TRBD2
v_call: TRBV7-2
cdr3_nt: TGTGCCAGCAGCTCGGGACTAGCGGGGTTCGACGAGCAGTACTTC
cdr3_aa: CASSSGLAGFDEQYF

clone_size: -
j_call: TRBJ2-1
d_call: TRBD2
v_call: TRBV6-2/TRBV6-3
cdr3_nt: TGTGCCAGCAGTTACCGGCTAGCGGGGGGTAATGAGCAGTTCTTC
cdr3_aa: CASSYRLAGGNEQFF

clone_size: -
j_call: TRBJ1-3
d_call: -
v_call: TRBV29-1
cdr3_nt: TGCAGCGTTGTACCCAAGGACAGTACTGGAAACACCATATATTTT
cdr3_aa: CSVVPKDSTGNTIYF

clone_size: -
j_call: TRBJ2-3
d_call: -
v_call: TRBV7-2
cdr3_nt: TGTGCCAGCAGCTTAGATCGGAGGACAGATACGCAGTATTTT
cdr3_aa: CASSLDRRTDTQYF

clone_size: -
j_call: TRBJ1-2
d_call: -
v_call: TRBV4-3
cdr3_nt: TGCGCCAGCAGCCAAGGGGCACCGAGGGATGGCTACACCTTC
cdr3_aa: CASSQGAPRDGYTF

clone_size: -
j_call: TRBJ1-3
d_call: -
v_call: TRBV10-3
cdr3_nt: TGTGCCATCAGTGAGCGGGACTCTGGAAACACCATATATTTT
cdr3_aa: CAISERDSGNTIYF

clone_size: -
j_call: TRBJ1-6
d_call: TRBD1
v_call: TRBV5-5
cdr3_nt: TGTGCCAGCAGCTCCCCGACAGGGGGATCCTATAATTCACCCCTCCACTTT
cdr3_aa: CASSSPTGGSYNSPLHF

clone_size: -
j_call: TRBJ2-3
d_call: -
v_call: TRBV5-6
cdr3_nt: TGTGCCAGCAGCGTCTTCACAGATACGCAGTATTTT
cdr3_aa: CASSVFTDTQYF

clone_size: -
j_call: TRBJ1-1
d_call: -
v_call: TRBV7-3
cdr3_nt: TGTGCCAGCAGCGCAGGGTCCCCTAACACTGAAGCTTTCTTT
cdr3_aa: CASSAGSPNTEAFF

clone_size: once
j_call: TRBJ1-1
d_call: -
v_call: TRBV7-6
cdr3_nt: TGTGCCAGCAGCTTACAGGGGAACACTGAAGCTTTCTTT
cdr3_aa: CASSLQGNTEAFF

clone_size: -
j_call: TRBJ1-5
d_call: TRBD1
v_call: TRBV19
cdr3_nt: TGTGCCAGTAGCCACCGGGCAGGGACAGAGCATTTT
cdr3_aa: CASSHRAGTEHF

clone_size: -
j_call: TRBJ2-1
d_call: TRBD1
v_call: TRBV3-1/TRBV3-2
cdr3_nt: TGTGCCAGCAGCCAACAGGGACAGGGCCACAATGAGCAGTTCTTC
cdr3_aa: CASSQQGQGHNEQFF

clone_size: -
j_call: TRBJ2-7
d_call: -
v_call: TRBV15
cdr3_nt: TGTGCCACCAGCAGGGGAGGGGGAAACCCCTACGAGCAGTACTTC
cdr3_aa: CATSRGGGNPYEQYF

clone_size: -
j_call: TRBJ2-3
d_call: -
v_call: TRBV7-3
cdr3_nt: TGTGCCAGCAGCTTAAGGGCCCCACGCGGGGGCAAAGATACGCAGTATTTT
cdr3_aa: CASSLRAPRGGKDTQYF

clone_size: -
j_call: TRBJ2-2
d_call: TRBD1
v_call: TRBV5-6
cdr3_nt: TGTGCCAGCAGCTACCAGGGGGCTAGCGGGGAGCTGTTTTTT
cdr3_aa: CASSYQGASGELFF

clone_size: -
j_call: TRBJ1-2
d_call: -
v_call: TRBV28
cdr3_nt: TGTGGCAGTTATGTGAGGAACTATGGCTACACCTTC
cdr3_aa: CGSYVRNYGYTF

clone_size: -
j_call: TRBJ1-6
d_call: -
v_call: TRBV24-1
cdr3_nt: TGTGCCACCATGCCAGGCCCCTATAATTCACCCCTCCACTTT
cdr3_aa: CATMPGPYNSPLHF

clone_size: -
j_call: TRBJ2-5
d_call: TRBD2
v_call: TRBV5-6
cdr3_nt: TGTGCCAGCAGCTTGGGGACTAGCGGGGGTCCGGTCGGCGAGACCCAGTACTTC
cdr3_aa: CASSLGTSGGPVGETQYF

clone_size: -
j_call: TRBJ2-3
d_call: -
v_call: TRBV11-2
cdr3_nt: TGTGCCAGCTCCCCGGGTGCCCAGTTCACAGATACGCAGTATTTT
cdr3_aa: CASSPGAQFTDTQYF

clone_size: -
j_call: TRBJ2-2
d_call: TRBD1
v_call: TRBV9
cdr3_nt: TGTGCCAGCAGCCGGGACAGCTTTACCGGGGAGCTGTTTTTT
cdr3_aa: CASSRDSFTGELFF

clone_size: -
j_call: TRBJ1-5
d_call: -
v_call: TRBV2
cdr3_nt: TGTGCCAGCAGTCCCTTGGGGGCTGGGCAGCCCCAGCATTTT
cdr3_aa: CASSPLGAGQPQHF

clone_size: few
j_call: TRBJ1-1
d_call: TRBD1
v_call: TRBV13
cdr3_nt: TGTGCCAGCAGCTTAGTGCTCGCCGGGACAGTAAACACTGAAGCTTTCTTT
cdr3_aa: CASSLVLAGTVNTEAFF

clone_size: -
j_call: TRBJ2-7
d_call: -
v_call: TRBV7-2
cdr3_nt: TGTGCCAGCAGCTTATCCATCGGTAGCTCCTACGAGCAGTACTTC
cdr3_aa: CASSLSIGSSYEQYF

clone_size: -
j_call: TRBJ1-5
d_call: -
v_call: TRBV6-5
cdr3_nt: TGTGCCAGCAGTACCCGTCGGGGGACCCAGCATTTT
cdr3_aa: CASSTRRGTQHF

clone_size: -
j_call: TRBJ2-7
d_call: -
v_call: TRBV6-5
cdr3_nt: TGTGCCAGCGCCAGGATCAGGGAAAGCTCCTACGAGCAGTACTTC
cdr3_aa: CASARIRESSYEQYF

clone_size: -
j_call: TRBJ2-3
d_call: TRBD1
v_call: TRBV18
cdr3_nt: TGTGCCAGCTCACTATCCGGGACAGGGTCTTCAGATACGCAGTATTTT
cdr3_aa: CASSLSGTGSSDTQYF

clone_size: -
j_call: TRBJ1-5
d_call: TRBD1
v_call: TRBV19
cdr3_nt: TGTGCCAGTAGTATCGCGGGCAGGGGGCGTCAGCAGCCCCAGCATTTT
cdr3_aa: CASSIAGRGRQQPQHF

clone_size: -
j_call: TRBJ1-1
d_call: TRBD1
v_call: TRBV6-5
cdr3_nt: TGTGCCAGCATCAAAAGGGGGCAGGGGGGAGCTTTCTTT
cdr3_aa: CASIKRGQGGAFF

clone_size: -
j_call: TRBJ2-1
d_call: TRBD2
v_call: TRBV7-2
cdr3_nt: TGTGCCAGCAAAGCGGGGGCTGCCTACAATGAGCAGTTCTTC
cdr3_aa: CASKAGAAYNEQFF

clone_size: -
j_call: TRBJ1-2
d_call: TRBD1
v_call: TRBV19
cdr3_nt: TGTGCCAGTAGTCTGACAGGGTTCGCTAACTATGGCTACACCTTC
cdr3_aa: CASSLTGFANYGYTF

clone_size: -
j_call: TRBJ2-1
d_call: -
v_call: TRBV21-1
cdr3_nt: TGTGCCAGCAGCAATATGAGACAGGTGGACAATGAGCAGTTCTTC
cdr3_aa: CASSNMRQVDNEQFF

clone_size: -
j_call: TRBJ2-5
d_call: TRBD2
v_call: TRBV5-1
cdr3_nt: TGCGCCAGCAGCTTGGCCCAAACTAGCGGACAAGAGACCCAGTACTTC
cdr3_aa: CASSLAQTSGQETQYF

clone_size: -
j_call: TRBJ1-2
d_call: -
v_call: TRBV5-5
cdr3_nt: TGTGCCAGCAGCTCTAAAAATCAGGGGAGCGGCTACACCTTC
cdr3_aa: CASSSKNQGSGYTF